Below, 24 T cell receptor beta chains from the same sample are listed, as sequenced in a study of brain T cells in children with intractable seizures. Documented time point: blood from clinic visit 5 months post-surgery; TSC patient then seizure free. Some clones are missing from TCRdb's copy, which holds only in-frame ones; the method was immunoSEQ multiplex PCR. The sample lists about 340,000 clones, 93% occurring once. The input for sequencing was peripheral blood, taken 5 to 6 months after surgery. These receptors came from a boy under two years old with tuberous sclerosis and intractable seizures.

The chain uses TRBV6-5 and TRBJ1-1; the D is unclear. V was clipped by 8 bases and J by 5 bases, with 12 bases between them. Germline CDR1 and CDR2: MNHEY and SVGAGI. The CDR3 length is 12 residues. CDR3 nucleotides: TGTGCCAGCGGAGGGTGGCCGACTGAAGCTTTCTTT. Encoded protein: CASGGWPTEAFF.

The rearrangement joins TRBV30 to TRBJ1-2, with 10 bases matching TRBD1. V lost 4 bases, J lost 5 bases, and 7 bases stayed unmatched. Germline V gives CDR1 GTSNPN, CDR2 SVGIG (reference sequence). This CDR3 comprises 14 residues. The CDR3 region is CAWTPGQGVYGYTF. For the CDR3, the DNA is TGTGCCTGGACCCCAGGACAGGGGGTATATGGCTACACCTTC.

This sequence joins TRBV5-1 and TRBJ2-7; 7 bases align to TRBD1. There are 15 residues in the CDR3. The germline V gene encodes CDR1 SGHRS and CDR2 YFSETQ. V trimming: 3 bases; J trimming: 0 bases; junction bases outside the gene matches: 6. The CDR3 spells CASSSHRGFSYEQYF. CDR3 bases: TGCGCCAGCAGCTCACACAGGGGATTCTCCTACGAGCAGTACTTC.

The chain joins TRBV13 to TRBJ2-7; 7 nucleotides align to TRBD1. The CDR3 has 13 amino acids. Germline V gives CDR1 PRHDT, CDR2 FYEKMQ (reference sequence). Unmatched junction bases numbered 2, after V lost 4 bases and J lost 2 bases. The CDR3 reads CASSSGTAYEQYF. The CDR3 DNA reads TGTGCCAGCAGCTCAGGGACAGCCTACGAGCAGTACTTC.

The chain employs TRBV21-1 and TRBJ2-7; the D call in the table, TRBD1, was not verified against the DNA. TRBV21-1 is designated a pseudogene. This CDR3 is 15 amino acids long. In DNA, the CDR3 is TGTGCCAGCAGCGCCCCAACAGGGGGACCCTACGAGCAGTACTTC. Translated, it gives CASSAPTGGPYEQYF.

J is TRBJ2-4 and V is TRBV27, with 7 bases identical to TRBD1. There are 17 residues in the CDR3. Germline V lookup: CDR1 MNHEY, CDR2 SMNVEV (reference sequence). V gave up 4 bases and J gave up 0 bases; unmatched junction bases: 9. CDR3 sequence reads: CASSSDRAPAAKNIQYF. In DNA form, the CDR3 reads TGTGCCAGCAGTTCCGACAGGGCCCCGGCAGCCAAAAACATTCAGTACTTC.

This clone was picked up one time. V usage is TRBV7-2 and J usage is TRBJ2-1; TRBD2 agrees at 10 bases. This CDR3 has 15 residues. Germline V gene sequence: CDR1 SGHTA, CDR2 FQGNSA. J lost 2 bases, V lost 3 bases, and 1 base had no gene match. This chain's CDR3 is CASSFGTSAYNEQFF. In DNA, the CDR3 is TGTGCCAGCAGCTTTGGGACTAGCGCCTACAATGAGCAGTTCTTC.

V usage is TRBV5-1 and J usage is TRBJ2-7, with 7 bases matching TRBD2. Germline CDR1 reads SGHRS; CDR2 reads YFSETQ. The CDR3 runs to 15 residues. J gave up 6 bases and V 0 bases, and 9 bases lay outside the gene matches. CDR3 coding DNA: TGCGCCAGCAGCTTGGGAAGCGGGGAAGCGGGCGAGCAGTACTTC. Translation: CASSLGSGEAGEQYF. Full variable domain (missing parts from reference TRBV5-1 and TRBJ2-7): KAGVTQTPRYLIKTRGQQVTLSCSPISGHRSVSWYQQTPGQGLQFLFEYFSETQRNKGNFPGRFSGRQFSNSRSEMNVSTLELGDSALYLCASSLGSGEAGEQYFGPGTRLTVT.

The genes are TRBV30 and TRBJ1-2, with D possibly TRBD1 on 6 matching bases. V was clipped by 1 base and J by 5 bases, with 14 bases between them. Germline V gene sequence: CDR1 GTSNPN, CDR2 SVGIG (reference sequence). The CDR3 is made up of 14 amino acids. The CDR3 region is CAWSALQGEYGYTF. For the CDR3, the DNA is TGTGCCTGGAGTGCGCTACAGGGCGAATATGGCTACACCTTC.

The chain is built from TRBV6-2 or TRBV6-3 and TRBJ2-7; D call uncertain. The CDR3 sequence is 12 residues long. V was shortened by 0 bases and J by 5 bases, with 5 bases between the two germline ends. CDR1 is MNHEY and CDR2 is SVGEGT in the germline V gene. For the CDR3, the DNA is TGTGCCAGCAGTTACTCGGTGGACGAGCAGTACTTC. Its translation: CASSYSVDEQYF.

This sequence joins TRBV19 and TRBJ1-5, with a weak D call TRBD1 (5 bases). CDR1 LNHDA and CDR2 SQIVND come from the germline V gene (reference sequence). This CDR3 has 16 residues. Trimming cost V 3 bases and J 0 bases, with 12 bases left between them. The CDR3 DNA reads as TGTGCCAGTAGTATCTCTCAGGGAAGTAGCAATCAGCCCCAGCATTTT. This encodes CASSISQGSSNQPQHF. Variable domain in full (rest from reference TRBV19 and TRBJ1-5): DGGITQSPKYLFRKEGQNVTLSCEQNLNHDAMYWYRQDPGQGLRLIYYSQIVNDFQKGDIAEGYSVSREKKESFPLTVTSAQKNPTAFYLCASSISQGSSNQPQHFGDGTRLSIL.

V usage is TRBV7-9 and J usage is TRBJ2-1; D unclear. The CDR3 totals 13 residues. Germline CDR1 reads SEHNR; CDR2 reads FQNEAQ (reference sequence). Trimming took off 5 bases at V and 9 bases at J, with 14 bases between the two ends. The CDR3 spells CASSQGRLGEQFF. CDR3 coding DNA: TGTGCCAGCAGCCAAGGTAGACTTGGTGAGCAGTTCTTC.

The gene calls are TRBV11-3 and TRBJ1-4; D possibly corresponds to TRBD1 (5 bases). Looked up from germline, CDR1 is SGHNT and CDR2 is YENEEA. Trimming removed 1 base from V and 5 bases from J, with 20 bases in between. This CDR3 has 18 amino acids. As DNA, the CDR3 is TGTGCCAGCAGCTTAGGTAGGAGACCGGGACGGCGAAATGAAAAACTGTTTTTT. Translating gives CASSLGRRPGRRNEKLFF.

As to this clone: The identical CDR3 is also encoded by other nucleotide sequences in the sample. The rearrangement links TRBV5-4 to TRBJ1-1; D gene ambiguous. The germline gives CDR1 SGHNT, CDR2 YYREEE (reference sequence). The CDR3 is 15 residues long. The V end lost 4 bases, the J end lost 2 bases, and 15 bases lay between the germline ends. The CDR3 nucleotides read TGTGCCAGCAGCAGGGAGTCGATTGGAAACACTGAAGCTTTCTTT. The encoded protein is CASSRESIGNTEAFF. The full variable domain, completed using reference TRBV5-4 and TRBJ1-1, is ETGVTQSPTHLIKTRGQQVTLRCSSQSGHNTVSWYQQALGQGPQFIFQYYREEENGRGNFPPRFSGLQFPNYSSELNVNALELDDSALYLCASSRESIGNTEAFFGQGTRLTVV.

The chain links TRBV19 to TRBJ1-1; no clear D gene. Looked up from germline, CDR1 is LNHDA and CDR2 is SQIVND (reference sequence). V was clipped by 9 bases and J by 11 bases, with 13 bases between them. This CDR3 has 10 amino acids. CDR3: CASFEGVAFF. The CDR3 coding sequence is TGTGCCAGCTTTGAGGGTGTGGCTTTCTTT.

The chain uses TRBV30 and TRBJ1-1; D is ambiguous. The CDR3 is made up of 14 amino acids. V dropped 2 bases and J dropped 3 bases, with 13 bases sitting between them. The germline V gene has CDR1 GTSNPN and CDR2 SVGIG (reference sequence). This CDR3 reads CAWSPGFSYTEAFF. DNA of the CDR3: TGTGCCTGGAGTCCGGGGTTCTCATACACTGAAGCTTTCTTT.

This chain joins TRBV5-8 and TRBJ2-7; no reliable D call. This CDR3 contains 11 residues. Trimming removed 2 bases from V and 7 bases from J, with 7 bases in between. Germline loops: CDR1 SGHTS, CDR2 YDEGEE. CDR3 DNA sequence: TGTGCCAGCAGCTTATTAAATGAGCAGTACTTC. Translated, it gives CASSLLNEQYF.

The V and J genes are TRBV7-9 and TRBJ1-2, with no clear D. CDR3 length: 18 amino acids. From germline, CDR1 is SEHNR and CDR2 FQNEAQ (reference sequence). V was clipped by 4 bases and J by 3 bases, with 24 bases between them. The CDR3 DNA is TGTGCCAGCAGCTCGCGACCTATACTTATTCCGGCCCACTATGGCTACACCTTC. Translation gives CASSSRPILIPAHYGYTF.

V usage is TRBV5-1 and J usage is TRBJ2-2; 9 bases map to TRBD2. The junction had 8 bases not matched to a gene; V was cut back by 0 bases and J by 2 bases. CDR1 is SGHRS, CDR2 YFSETQ, per germline. CDR3 length equals 18 residues. The CDR3 nucleotides are TGCGCCAGCAGCTTGGCCGCGCCTAGCGGGACCAACACCGGGGAGCTGTTTTTT. Protein sequence: CASSLAAPSGTNTGELFF.

The rearrangement links TRBV3-1 (or the pseudogene TRBV3-2) to TRBJ2-7; D might be TRBD1 (6 bases). Germline CDR1 LGHDT, CDR2 YNNKEL (reference sequence). This CDR3 has 17 residues. V was shortened by 4 bases and J by 0 bases, with 19 bases between the two germline ends. The CDR3 DNA sequence: TGTGCCAGCAGCCTCCAATCACAGGGACCCATCTCCTACGAGCAGTACTTC. As protein: CASSLQSQGPISYEQYF.

V gene TRBV27 combines with J gene TRBJ1-4; tentatively, D is TRBD1 (5 bases). Looked up from germline, CDR1 is MNHEY and CDR2 is SMNVEV (reference sequence). CDR3 length equals 15 residues. The germline V and J ends were trimmed by 1 base and 7 bases, with 13 bases remaining between them. CDR3 sequence (DNA): TGTGCCAGCAGTTTATTTTGGGGGGAGGGTGAAAAACTGTTTTTT. As protein: CASSLFWGEGEKLFF.

The J gene is TRBJ2-2, the V gene TRBV7-9; a weak D match, TRBD1 (6 bases). The germline V gene encodes CDR1 SEHNR and CDR2 FQNEAQ (reference sequence). Trimming removed 3 bases at V and 6 bases at J, with 14 bases between. The CDR3 length is 15 residues. The CDR3 loop reads CASSLVGTKSGELFF. CDR3 nucleotides: TGTGCCAGCAGCTTGGTGGGGACAAAATCCGGGGAGCTGTTTTTT.

This sequence joins TRBV28 and TRBJ2-7; D may be TRBD1 or TRBD2 (6 bases each). V was pared by 2 bases and J by 6 bases, with 11 bases between. This CDR3 spans 13 amino acids. CDR1 is MDHEN and CDR2 is SYDVKM in the germline V gene. The CDR3 region is CASSLARGGEQYF. DNA of the CDR3: TGTGCCAGCAGTTTAGCCAGGGGAGGCGAGCAGTACTTC.

This chain connects TRBV5-6 to TRBJ1-5, with D perhaps TRBD1 (6 bases). V was shortened by 3 bases and J by 7 bases, with 17 bases between the two germline ends. The germline V gene has CDR1 SGHDT and CDR2 YYEEEE. CDR3 length equals 15 residues. The CDR3 nucleotides are TGTGCCAGCAGCTGGGGTACAGGGAGTACCCAGCCCCAGCATTTT. Its protein is CASSWGTGSTQPQHF.